The entry below describes one TCR beta chain. Its cognate antigen has yet to be identified. No base quality information exists; no much larger clone differs at one position. The data were obtained in a study of cytomegalovirus exposure and HLA in healthy donors (TCRdb year 2017). With regard to the full study: An earlier analysis of roughly 630 of the donors reported 250 to 300 Gb of sequence data and some 100 million unique TCR beta sequences from 150 million to 200 million T cells. About 280 gigabases of sequencing data and around 88 million unique TCR sequences made up an early release that covered under 750 HLA-typed donors. The genetic ancestry cluster associated with self-reported Caucasian donors included 81% of the approximately 430 genotyped donors. The aim of the study was to test whether cataloging public T cell receptors could identify signatures of past pathogen exposure. The study profiled the T cell repertoires of 550 to 700 subjects by immunosequencing and related them to cytomegalovirus serostatus. Besides the first cohort of 666 subjects, a separate validation cohort made up of over 95 different subjects was used. High-throughput TCR immunosequencing, statistical association of individual TCRs with disease status, and machine learning were combined to predict cytomegalovirus infection status. A later analysis re-examined previously published TCR beta repertoires from around 670 donors and added high-resolution HLA genotyping to investigate patterns of TCR occurrence. Rather than using new phenotypic data, the later analysis identified candidate immune exposures from TCR beta sequences and from how often those sequences occurred across donors. In an earlier analysis of a few hundred of the donors, high-throughput TCR beta sequencing was used to judge whether each TCR beta V gene segment behaved as functional or pseudogenic. Donor age, sex, ethnicity and CMV serostatus were collected together with the repertoire data. In a later genetic analysis, genome-wide SNP genotypes for about three fifths of the roughly 670 donors were used, and that subset was treated as a discovery cohort. All discovery cohort repertoires had been generated on a single sequencing platform. Class I and class II HLA loci were covered by the typing at four-digit resolution. The number of donors typed differed by locus, with roughly 629-640 for A, B, C, DRB1 and DQB1, roughly 520 for DQA1, some 570 for DPA1, and some 440 for DPB1. Several DR-DQ haplotypes were treated as single units for association and clustering because of strong linkage in the cohort. Among 300 to 500 genotyped donors of the cohort, an average of around 250,000 unique TCR beta nucleotide sequences was sequenced per donor, of which approximately 18% were non-productive.

In total, roughly 670 healthy bone marrow donors made up the cohort. At the time of sampling, every cohort member was nominally healthy, though immune exposures that went unrecorded were likely present. The donor was CMV seropositive and was included in the group of 250 to 300 seropositive cohort members. Every donor gave a peripheral blood sample, and the peripheral blood mononuclear cells from that sample were used for TCR beta sequencing. The Qiagen DNeasy Blood Extraction Kit was used to extract genomic DNA from the blood cell samples. Results and caveats for the whole study, not just this receptor: A further reported finding was that TCR beta sequences accurately predicted the HLA-A and HLA-B alleles for most subjects in the first cohort. Because the 87-base-pair reads could not distinguish some IMGT-functional V segments, including TRBV6-2 and TRBV6-3, those segments were excluded. A later genetic analysis reported fewer N-insertions in productive TCRs among donors in an Asian-associated ancestry cluster than the approximately 670-donor mean. In vitro tests confirmed that a few of the cytomegalovirus-associated TCR beta chains recognize cytomegalovirus antigens. The presence/absence analyses assumed that sequencing depth was roughly uniform across donors, and that assumption may not be true. Cytomegalovirus status was reported to be diagnosed by the classifier with high specificity and sensitivity in both the original and validation cohorts. An association between a missense DCLRE1C variant and V-gene and J-gene trimming of TCR beta chains was found in a later genetic analysis and replicated in an independent cohort. Several of the top co-occurrence clusters appeared to be linked to parvovirus B19, influenza, CMV and Epstein-Barr virus, according to a later analysis. Because HLA typing was missing for some donors at each locus, association tests included only the typed subset. Seventeen rarely observed V segments, including chromosome 9 orphons, were excluded from the earlier analysis of approximately 500 of the donors because counts were too low. In a later analysis, HLA-associated TCR beta chains showed more clonal expansion and lower generation probabilities than non-associated chains that were equally common. The authors suggested that the approach could potentially be generalized to other disease states and immunological phenotypes. A later analysis found that TCR association rates varied across HLA loci, with DRB1 alleles showing the most associated TCRs and HLA-C alleles the fewest. Most TCR sequences were seen in very few donors, while some public TCRs were found in many individuals. Linkage disequilibrium might explain the correlated functional status among segregating V segments, but an unknown experimental factor could not be ruled out. The study listed 164 TCR beta chains as associated with cytomegalovirus. Strong co-occurrence of HLA alleles, especially DR and DQ, made assigning TCR associations to individual alleles difficult. An earlier analysis of some 560 of the donors showed that most TCR beta V segments appeared in productive rearrangements either about 90% or about 30% of the time, which broadly matched IMGT annotations. In a later analysis, about 16,000 TCR beta sequences were associated with specific HLA alleles at a false discovery rate of 0.05. According to a later analysis, most CMV-associated TCR beta chains appeared to be HLA-restricted, and the HLA associations seemed to be driven largely by CMV exposure. A cluster of highly shared sequence variants was judged likely to represent a technical artifact of the sequencing pipeline. For the cohort, immune exposure information was limited to CMV serostatus. This cohort had only TCR beta chains sequenced, and the lack of alpha or paired-chain data limited which features could be detected.

Libraries were built with the immunoSEQ multiplex PCR assay. For the multiplex PCR, a mixture combining 60 forward primers for TCR Vbeta segments and 13 reverse primers for TCR Jbeta segments was used. The CDR3 region of rearranged TCR beta genes was amplified from genomic DNA by a multiplex PCR assay. The amplified TCR beta libraries were sequenced on the Illumina HiSeq System as 87-base-pair reads. The source study handled its data this way. A later analysis counted tens of millions of unique TCR beta chains across the 550 to 750 repertoires, and approximately 11 million of these chains were shared by at least two donors. To remove PCR and sequencing errors, raw reads were error-corrected and collapsed into unique sequences using a nearest-neighbor algorithm that merged closely related sequences. Alignment of CDR3 sequences to IMGT reference sequences was used to assign V, D and J gene segments. For a sequence to be retained, at least a six-nucleotide match to both a V gene segment and a J gene segment was required. A rearrangement counted as productive if the CDR3 had no stop codons and remained in frame with V and J, and every other rearrangement counted as non-productive. Following IMGT convention, CDR3 was defined as the stretch from the second conserved V-encoded cysteine to the conserved J-encoded phenylalanine. The earlier analysis of 587 of the donors excluded sequences that lacked an unambiguous match to a single V gene segment. In an earlier analysis of approximately 560 of the donors, a V segment was called functional when productive rearrangements were above 56.7%, and segregating when the standard deviation between donors exceeded 5%. A statistical classification framework was built for diagnosing cytomegalovirus status from the catalog of TCR beta chain sequences. V and J gene assignment, in a later analysis, came from comparing TCR nucleotide sequences with IMGT/GENE-DB human TR gene sequences. The TCRdist pipeline was used in a later analysis to assign CDR3 sequences and most-parsimonious VDJ recombination scenarios. In a later analysis, each TCR beta chain was defined by its CDR3 amino acid sequence together with its V-gene family, and reads without a unique V-gene family were excluded. As a way to deal with suspected cross-contamination and a sequencing artifact, a later analysis dropped roughly 600 nucleotide sequences that were highly shared and had low generation probability. In a later analysis, a clonal expansion index was calculated for each public chain from normalized within-repertoire ranks of inferred template counts. A later analysis computed generation probabilities with a VDJ recombination model fitted to out-of-frame rearrangements, and checked the results against IGoR. In a later analysis, TCR-TCR, TCR-HLA and TCR-CMV co-occurrence was scored with hypergeometric tests, and a repertoire-size bias correction was applied to TCR pairs. To estimate false discovery rates, a later analysis permuted the HLA or CMV assignments 20 times. In a later analysis, co-occurring TCRs were grouped using DBSCAN, with TCRdist sequence similarity added in when clustering inside HLA-allele-positive subsets. Repertoires with fewer than 30,000 or more than 120,000 public chains were left out of co-occurrence clustering, as were four to six repertoires with anomalous nucleotide sharing. What TCRdb holds here is the immuneACCESS table cut down to in-frame rearrangements. Part of the clones is not present; checked against another copy, under half of the missing clones reflect an unresolved V gene, and the others are unexplained. V and J calls and clone size are given by that table; D and trimming were obtained from the DNA. Recorded for this sample are about 110,000 clones; about 59% of them occurred a single time. Jointly, the top ten make up less than 4.5% of the sample.

CDR1 and CDR2, per the germline V gene (reference sequence), are LNHDA and SQIVND. The germline V and J ends show losses of 5 bases and 3 bases respectively, and no gene match explains 7 bases of the junction. The CDR3 has 15 amino acids, counting the end cysteine and phenylalanine. Left in the record is the CDR3 DNA by itself, 45 bases read in frame from the first base. The sequence links TRBV19 to TRBJ1-1; 9 central bases correspond to TRBD1. The sequencing sample was made of PBMCs. The TCR originated in a man younger than 45 in good health and CMV-seropositive. The bases are TGTGCCAGTAGTCCTACGACAGGGGGATACACTGAAGCTTTCTTT. Translated, this gives CASSPTTGGYTEAFF.